Below are 32 T cell receptor beta chains sequenced from a single sample in a study of vaccination and CD4 T cells after COVID-19. Sequencing of the DNA from cultured CD4+ T cells was carried out with the Oncomine TCR Beta short-read assay. TCRdb re-analysed the PCR reads in MiXCR, keeping a single row per CDR3 protein. This table holds thousands of distinct CDR3 sequences, roughly 70% found once. The antigens of these receptors remain unknown. Treatment in this sample: roughly 10-day PBMC culture with coronavirus spike peptide pools or control peptides (ViraFEST assay). Sequenced material: CD4+ T cells from blood, cultured in vitro. Receptors originate from a human donor who had recovered from COVID-19.

The chain employs TRBV18 and TRBJ2-7, with 7 bases lining up with TRBD1. The germline gives CDR1 KGHSH, CDR2 LQKENI. V shed 8 bases and J 0 bases; nucleotides not matched to a gene: 7. This CDR3 spans 14 amino acids. For the CDR3, the DNA is TGTGCCAGCACCTTAGGGGGCCCCTCCTACGAGCAGTACTTC. It is translated as CASTLGGPSYEQYF. Combining the CDR3 with reference TRBV18 and TRBJ2-7 gives the whole variable domain NAGVMQNPRHLVRRRGQEARLRCSPMKGHSHVYWYRQLPEEGLKFMVYLQKENIIDESGMPKERFSAEFPKEGPSILRIQQVVRGDSAAYFCASTLGGPSYEQYFGPGTRLTVT.

V and J are TRBV10-3 and TRBJ1-2, with a weak D call TRBD1 (5 bases). The CDR3 has 11 residues. The germline gives CDR1 ENHRY, CDR2 SYGVKD. With 11 bases removed from V and 8 bases from J, the gap between germline ends came to 15 bases. Here the CDR3 DNA reads TGTGCCGGTACCTTTGGGGGGGGCTACACCTTC. Translating gives CAGTFGGGYTF.

This chain uses TRBV7-9 with TRBJ1-1; unclear D gene. The V end was cut by 0 bases, the J end by 6 bases, with 11 bases between. The CDR3 contains 14 residues. Germline V CDR1 and CDR2: SEHNR, FQNEAQ (reference sequence). The CDR3 region has the DNA TGTGCCAGCAGCTTAGCGACGCCGTACTCTGAAGCTTTCTTT. Translated, it gives CASSLATPYSEAFF. The variable domain in full, with the rest retrieved from reference TRBV7-9 and TRBJ1-1, is DTGVSQNPRHKITKRGQNVTFRCDPISEHNRLYWYRQTLGQGPEFLTYFQNEAQLEKSRLLSDRFSAERPKGSFSTLEIQRTEQGDSAMYLCASSLATPYSEAFFGQGTRLTVV.

V usage is TRBV20-1 and J usage is TRBJ2-7; 10 bases map to TRBD1. CDR1 is DFQATT, CDR2 SNEGSKA, per germline (reference sequence). Losses at the gene ends were 3 bases for V and 4 bases for J; bases not matched to a gene: 9. The CDR3 length is 15 residues. The DNA of the CDR3 is TGCAGTGCTAGGTCGGGACAGGGGCTTAGTTACGAGCAGTACTTC. Encoded protein: CSARSGQGLSYEQYF.

In its sample, this clonotype is medium-sized. The V gene is TRBV20-1, the J gene TRBJ2-1; perhaps TRBD1 as D (6 bases). The germline V gene encodes CDR1 DFQATT and CDR2 SNEGSKA (reference sequence). The V gene lost 1 base and the J gene lost 12 bases, with 13 bases spanning the gap. The CDR3 extends over 12 amino acids. CDR3 sequence reads: CSARAGAKGQFF. CDR3 nucleotide sequence: TGCAGTGCTAGAGCAGGGGCAAAAGGGCAGTTCTTC.

This clonotype is judged large (0.1 to 1%). The rearrangement uses TRBV19 and TRBJ1-1; 7 nucleotides agree with TRBD1. The germline V gene has CDR1 LNHDA and CDR2 SQIVND (reference sequence). V shed 6 bases and J 3 bases; nucleotides not matched to a gene: 4. The CDR3 runs to 13 residues. In nucleotides, the CDR3 is TGTGCCAGTAGGAGACAGGGCGACACTGAAGCTTTCTTT. As protein: CASRRQGDTEAFF.

This clonotype was recorded a few times. The chain couples TRBV7-2 to TRBJ1-5; D is unclear. The germline V gene encodes CDR1 SGHTA and CDR2 FQGNSA. The V end lost 2 bases, the J end lost 6 bases, and 5 bases lay between the germline ends. The CDR3 contains 12 residues. The CDR3 reads CASSLMGQPQHF. CDR3 bases: TGTGCCAGCAGCTTAATGGGTCAGCCCCAGCATTTT.

In its sample, this clonotype was seen a few times. The chain couples TRBV6-4 to TRBJ1-6; D is uncertain. The germline V gene encodes CDR1 MRHNA and CDR2 SNTAGT. Trimming took 2 bases from V and 0 from J, leaving 14 bases between them. The CDR3 is 18 residues long. The CDR3 sequence: CASSDRSAGSSYNSPLHF. In nucleotides, the CDR3 is TGTGCCAGCAGTGACAGGTCGGCGGGGAGCTCCTATAATTCACCCCTCCACTTT.

J is TRBJ1-2 and V is TRBV21-1; the table's D gene call, TRBD1, was not cross checked with the DNA. TRBV21-1 is deemed a pseudogene. The CDR3 runs 13 residues. The CDR3 DNA reads as TGTGCCAGCAGCGTACGGGGGGACTATGGCTACACCTTC. This codes for CASSVRGDYGYTF.

The chain couples TRBV11-3 to TRBJ1-2; D is unclear. The germline V gene encodes CDR1 SGHNT and CDR2 YENEEA. The V gene lost 2 bases and the J gene lost 7 bases, with 14 bases spanning the gap. CDR3 size: 14 residues. The CDR3 is CASSLTFGRGGYTF. The CDR3 DNA follows: TGTGCCAGCAGCTTAACGTTCGGGCGGGGTGGCTACACCTTC.

The rearrangement uses TRBV6-1 and TRBJ1-5; weak D call: TRBD1 (5 bases). The germline V gene encodes CDR1 MNHNS and CDR2 SASEGT. The CDR3 is 13 amino acids. V lost 0 bases, J lost 9 bases, and 9 bases lay in between. The CDR3 protein is CASSEATQGPQHF. DNA for the CDR3: TGTGCCAGCAGTGAAGCGACCCAGGGGCCCCAGCATTTT.

The chain joins TRBV7-2 to TRBJ1-2; D unresolved. The V end was cut by 7 bases, the J end by 1 base, with 10 bases between. This CDR3 contains 13 residues. Germline CDR1 SGHTA, CDR2 FQGNSA. CDR3 DNA sequence: TGTGCCAGCACCCCAGAGCATAACTATGGCTACACCTTC. This translates into CASTPEHNYGYTF.

This chain joins TRBV19 and TRBJ1-2; no clear D gene. CDR1 and CDR2 from the germline V gene are LNHDA and SQIVND (reference sequence). V was shortened by 1 base and J by 2 bases, with 8 bases between the two germline ends. The CDR3 totals 14 residues. The CDR3 region is CASSIAGLNYGYTF. The CDR3 DNA reads as TGTGCCAGTAGTATAGCGGGGTTGAACTATGGCTACACCTTC. The entire variable domain, with the rest obtained from reference TRBV19 and TRBJ1-2, is as follows: DGGITQSPKYLFRKEGQNVTLSCEQNLNHDAMYWYRQDPGQGLRLIYYSQIVNDFQKGDIAEGYSVSREKKESFPLTVTSAQKNPTAFYLCASSIAGLNYGYTFGSGTRLTVV.

This clonotype was seen a few times. CDR3 residues: CSARDEGAGYTF. Written as DNA, the CDR3 is TGCAGTGCTAGAGATGAAGGGGCAGGCTACACCTTC. The chain links TRBV20-1 to TRBJ1-2; TRBD1 might be the D (5 bases). V was clipped by 0 bases and J by 8 bases, with 10 bases between them. Germline V gene lookup returns CDR1 DFQATT and CDR2 SNEGSKA (reference sequence). This CDR3 is built from 12 residues.

The rearrangement uses TRBV5-1 and TRBJ2-7, with D possibly being TRBD2 (6 bases). Germline V CDR1 and CDR2: SGHRS, YFSETQ. CDR3 size: 14 residues. V was shortened by 2 bases and J by 6 bases, with 15 bases between the two germline ends. CDR3 DNA sequence: TGCGCCAGCAGCTTTAGCGGAACCGCCGGCGAGCAGTACTTC. Translating gives CASSFSGTAGEQYF.

This clonotype was observed a few times. The rearrangement joins TRBV10-3 to TRBJ2-7, with no clear D. The CDR3 length is 13 residues. V lost 3 bases, J lost 1 base, and 7 bases lay in between. CDR1 is ENHRY, CDR2 SYGVKD, per germline. The CDR3 sequence: CAISDLPSYEQYF. CDR3 DNA sequence: TGTGCCATCAGTGACCTACCGTCCTACGAGCAGTACTTC.

This rearrangement joins TRBV6-2 or TRBV6-3 to TRBJ2-5; D is undetermined. The CDR3 is 13 residues long. The germline V gene has CDR1 MNHEY and CDR2 SVGEGT. The V gene lost 5 bases and the J gene lost 1 base, with 8 bases spanning the gap. The CDR3 DNA reads TGTGCCAGCAGTCCGGTTGTCCAAGAGACCCAGTACTTC. This translates into CASSPVVQETQYF.

The V gene is TRBV2, the J gene TRBJ2-7; 9 bases agree with TRBD1. The CDR3 runs to 12 residues. CDR1 and CDR2 from the germline V gene are SNHLY and FYNNEI. Losses at the gene ends were 6 bases for V and 6 bases for J; bases not matched to a gene: 3. The CDR3 region has the DNA TGTGCCAGCAGCCCGGACAGGGGCGAGCAGTACTTC. Translating it yields CASSPDRGEQYF. Together with reference TRBV2 and TRBJ2-7, the CDR3 gives the full variable domain: EPEVTQTPSHQVTQMGQEVILRCVPISNHLYFYWYRQILGQKVEFLVSFYNNEISEKSEIFDDQFSVERPDGSNFTLKIRSTKLEDSAMYFCASSPDRGEQYFGPGTRLTVT.

The chain recombines TRBV19 with TRBJ1-5; no clear D gene. V was clipped by 3 bases and J by 0 bases, with 12 bases between them. CDR3 length: 16 residues. Germline CDR1 is LNHDA and CDR2 is SQIVND (reference sequence). CDR3 in DNA: TGTGCCAGTAGTATGCGCCTAGTACCTAGCAATCAGCCCCAGCATTTT. It translates to CASSMRLVPSNQPQHF. Full variable domain (remainder filled in from reference TRBV19 and TRBJ1-5): DGGITQSPKYLFRKEGQNVTLSCEQNLNHDAMYWYRQDPGQGLRLIYYSQIVNDFQKGDIAEGYSVSREKKESFPLTVTSAQKNPTAFYLCASSMRLVPSNQPQHFGDGTRLSIL.

This clonotype appeared a single time. An end of the junction does not agree with germline; a read error may underlie this. The chain joins TRBV28 to TRBJ1-5; TRBD1 matches at 7 bases. Germline CDR1 MDHEN, CDR2 SYDVKM. This CDR3 has 15 residues. CDR3 amino acids: CTSRPTRQGVQPQHF. The CDR3 region has the DNA TGTACCAGCAGACCGACCCGACAGGGTGTTCAGCCCCAGCATTTT.

This chain links TRBV27 with TRBJ1-2; D is possibly TRBD1 (5 bases). CDR1 is MNHEY and CDR2 is SMNVEV in the germline V gene (reference sequence). The CDR3 consists of 12 residues. The ends were cut back, 4 bases at V and 4 bases at J, with 7 bases in the middle. The chain's CDR3 is CASSSTGYGYTF. The CDR3 nucleotides read TGTGCCAGCAGTTCTACAGGCTATGGCTACACCTTC.

The rearrangement uses TRBV10-3 and TRBJ1-5; D gene unclear. Germline V gene data show CDR1 as ENHRY and CDR2 as SYGVKD. The CDR3 consists of 12 residues. V lost 6 bases to trimming and J lost 7 bases, with 10 bases between them. Here the CDR3 reads CAISAELQPQHF. In nucleotides, the CDR3 is TGTGCCATCAGCGCCGAATTACAGCCCCAGCATTTT.

The V call is TRBV7-2, the J call TRBJ1-2; D not resolved. CDR3 size: 14 residues. V lost 5 bases and J 3 bases, leaving 13 bases between the germline ends. Germline V gives CDR1 SGHTA, CDR2 FQGNSA. CDR3 sequence: CASSLTATDYGYTF. In DNA, the CDR3 is TGTGCCAGCAGCCTTACGGCCACCGACTATGGCTACACCTTC.

V is TRBV10-3 and J is TRBJ1-1; 11 bases map to TRBD1. Unmatched junction bases numbered 2, after V lost 5 bases and J lost 3 bases. CDR1 ENHRY and CDR2 SYGVKD come from the germline V gene. The CDR3 extends over 14 amino acids. The CDR3 loop is CAISPGQGDTEAFF. The CDR3 DNA is TGTGCCATCAGTCCGGGACAGGGGGACACTGAAGCTTTCTTT.

This clonotype was recorded a few times. The V gene is TRBV7-2, the J gene TRBJ1-1; tentative D call: TRBD1 (5 bases). The V gene lost 6 bases and the J gene lost 1 base, with 15 bases spanning the gap. CDR1 and CDR2 from the germline V gene are SGHTA and FQGNSA. The CDR3 length is 15 residues. The CDR3 DNA follows: TGTGCCAGCAGTCTCTTTGGGGGGGGGAACACTGAAGCTTTCTTT. Translated: CASSLFGGGNTEAFF. Together with reference TRBV7-2 and TRBJ1-1, the CDR3 gives the full variable domain: GAGVSQSPSNKVTEKGKDVELRCDPISGHTALYWYRQSLGQGLEFLIYFQGNSAPDKSGLPSDRFSAERTGGSVSTLTIQRTQQEDSAVYLCASSLFGGGNTEAFFGQGTRLTVV.

The V gene is TRBV4-3, the J gene TRBJ1-2; 7 positions agree with TRBD1. Per the germline V gene, CDR1 is LGHNA and CDR2 is YSLEER. V lost 1 base and J lost 6; bases outside the gene matches: 11. The CDR3 spans 16 residues. CDR3: CASSQGQGGWANGYTF. CDR3 DNA: TGCGCCAGCAGCCAAGGACAGGGTGGATGGGCAAATGGCTACACCTTC.

The table lists this clonotype with a few counts. This chain links TRBV2 with TRBJ1-5; D is uncertain. The germline V gene has CDR1 SNHLY and CDR2 FYNNEI. V lost 7 bases and J 3 bases, leaving 16 bases between the germline ends. This CDR3 is 15 amino acids long. The CDR3 loop reads CASTRYEGFNQPQHF. The CDR3 nucleotides are TGTGCCAGCACCCGATACGAGGGTTTCAATCAGCCCCAGCATTTT.

V and J are TRBV10-3 and TRBJ2-7; D is undetermined. CDR1 is ENHRY, CDR2 SYGVKD, per germline. Trimming cost V 3 bases and J 0 bases, with 12 bases left between them. The CDR3 totals 15 residues. The CDR3 region has the DNA TGTGCCATCAGTGATCGATTAGCCGGCTCCTACGAGCAGTACTTC. This sequence encodes CAISDRLAGSYEQYF.

The rearrangement uses TRBV27 and TRBJ1-5; D perhaps matches TRBD1 (6 bases). V was pared by 5 bases and J by 3 bases, with 11 bases between. Per germline, CDR1 MNHEY and CDR2 SMNVEV (reference sequence). The CDR3 totals 14 residues. In DNA form, the CDR3 reads TGTGCCAGCAGTAATCAGGGGACCAATCAGCCCCAGCATTTT. It translates to CASSNQGTNQPQHF.

The rearrangement uses TRBV7-2 and TRBJ2-1, with TRBD2 identical over 8 bases. V was pared by 4 bases and J by 12 bases, with 2 bases of the junction left unmatched. CDR1 is SGHTA and CDR2 is FQGNSA in the germline V gene. The CDR3 runs 11 residues. Here the CDR3 reads CASSWRGVQFF. As DNA, the CDR3 is TGTGCCAGCAGCTGGCGGGGGGTGCAGTTCTTC.

Only one count was recorded for this clonotype. The rearrangement uses TRBV7-6 and TRBJ2-5, with 9 bases lining up with TRBD1. Germline CDR1 and CDR2: SGHVS and FNYEAQ. The CDR3 runs to 15 residues. J gave up 5 bases and V 4 bases, and 8 bases lay outside the gene matches. The CDR3 sequence is CASSSGQGRSETQYF. Here the CDR3 DNA reads TGTGCCAGCAGCTCGGGACAGGGCCGATCGGAGACCCAGTACTTC.

This chain links TRBV5-4 with TRBJ2-7; the D call may be TRBD1 or TRBD2 (6 bases each). CDR3 length: 13 residues. V was cut by 4 bases and J by 3 bases, with 11 bases left in between. In germline, CDR1 is SGHNT, CDR2 YYREEE (reference sequence). CDR3 bases: TGTGCCAGCAGCAAAGGGGGGAACTACGAGCAGTACTTC. Translating it yields CASSKGGNYEQYF.